This T cell receptor beta chain was retrieved from a study of T-cell memory formation after mild COVID-19. The CDR3 consists of 15 residues. Trimming cost V 0 bases and J 2 bases; bases outside gene matches: 5. The germline V gene has CDR1 DFQATT and CDR2 SNEGSKA (reference sequence). From the 5' RACE reads, TCRdb called clonotypes with MiXCR, one entry per CDR3 protein. The repertoire holds under 700,000 distinct CDR3 sequences, roughly 20% seen once, with approximately 12% in the top ten. The source of this sequence is an adult woman who had mild COVID-19 (a few samples of this study predate the infection). Cell type and time point are not known. The chain is built from TRBV20-1 and TRBJ2-3, with TRBD2 identical over 7 bases. Source material: PBMCs or a T cell subset sorted from them (not recorded which). CDR3 residues: CSARDPTSPTDTQYF. The DNA for the CDR3 is TGCAGTGCTAGAGACCCGACTAGCCCCACAGATACGCAGTATTTT.